This T cell receptor (beta chain) came from a study of Graves' ophthalmopathy and Graves' hyperthyroidism. CDR3 length: 14 residues. The V gene's germline CDR1 is SQVTM and CDR2 ANQGSEA. V lost 5 bases, J lost 4 bases, and 6 bases stayed unmatched. RNA transcripts were the source from which TCR beta CDR3 regions were amplified. Amplification began with first-round RT-PCR using HTBI primers, then second-round multiplex PCR was performed. In TCRdb, the multiplex PCR reads were re-called with MiXCR into one record per CDR3 protein. Of around 670,000 distinct CDR3 sequences in the sample, roughly 41% are singletons; the top ten hold roughly 45%. This clonotype was seen at least ten times.

J is TRBJ1-2 and V is TRBV29-1, with 11 bases lining up with TRBD1. What was sequenced was peripheral blood. The TCR originated in an adult man with Graves' ophthalmopathy. The CDR3 loop is CSVSRTGGSYGYTF. CDR3 in DNA: TGCAGCGTTTCTAGGACAGGGGGCTCCTATGGCTACACCTTC.